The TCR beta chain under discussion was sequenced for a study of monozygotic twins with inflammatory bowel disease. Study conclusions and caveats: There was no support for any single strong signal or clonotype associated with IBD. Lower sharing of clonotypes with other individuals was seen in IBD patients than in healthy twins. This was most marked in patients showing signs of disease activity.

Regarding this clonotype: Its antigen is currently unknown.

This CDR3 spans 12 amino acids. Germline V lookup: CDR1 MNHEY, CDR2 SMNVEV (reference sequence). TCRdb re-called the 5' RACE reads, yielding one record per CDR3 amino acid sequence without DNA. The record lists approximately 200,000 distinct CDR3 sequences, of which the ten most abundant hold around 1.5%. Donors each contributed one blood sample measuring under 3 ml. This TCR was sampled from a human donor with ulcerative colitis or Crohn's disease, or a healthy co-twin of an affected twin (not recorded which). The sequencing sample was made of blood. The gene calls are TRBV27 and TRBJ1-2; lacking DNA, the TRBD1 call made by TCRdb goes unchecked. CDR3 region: CASGDRTYGYTF.